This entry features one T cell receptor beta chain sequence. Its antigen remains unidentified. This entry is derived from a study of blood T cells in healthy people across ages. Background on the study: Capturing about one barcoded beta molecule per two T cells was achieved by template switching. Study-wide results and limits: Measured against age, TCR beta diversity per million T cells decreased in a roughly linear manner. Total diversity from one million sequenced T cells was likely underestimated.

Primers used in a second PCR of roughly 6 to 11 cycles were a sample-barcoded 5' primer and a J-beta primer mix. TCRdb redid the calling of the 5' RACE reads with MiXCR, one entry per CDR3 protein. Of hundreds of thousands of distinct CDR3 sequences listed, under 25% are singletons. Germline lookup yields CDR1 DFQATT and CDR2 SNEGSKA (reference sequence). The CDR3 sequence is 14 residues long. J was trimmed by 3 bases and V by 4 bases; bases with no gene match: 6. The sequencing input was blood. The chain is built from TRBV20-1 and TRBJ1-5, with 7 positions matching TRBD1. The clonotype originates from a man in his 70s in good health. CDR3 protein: CSATQGGHNQPQHF. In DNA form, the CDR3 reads TGCAGTGCTACCCAGGGGGGGCACAATCAGCCCCAGCATTTT.